This T cell receptor (beta chain) was recorded in a study of blood T cell repertoires in COVID-19. The wider study: The United States, Italy and Spain provided the acute and convalescent COVID-19 samples.

Enrollees, roughly 18 to 89 years old, lived in approximately 25 US areas. TCRdb keeps only in-frame clones here, not all; method: immunoSEQ multiplex PCR. The sample yields about 400,000 clones, roughly 86% seen once. The receptor was isolated from a woman in her thirties or forties with acute COVID-19. Sequencing input: PBMCs or T cells enriched from blood (not recorded which).

This chain's CDR3 is CASSPPYAFYGYTF. Written as DNA, the CDR3 is TGTGCCAGCTCACCACCCTACGCTTTCTATGGCTACACCTTC. The J gene is TRBJ1-2, the V gene TRBV18, with D unclear. In germline, CDR1 is KGHSH, CDR2 LQKENI. The CDR3 runs to 14 residues. V shed 0 bases and J shed 4 bases, with 9 bases lying between them.